The 5 T cell receptor beta chains listed next were all sequenced from one sample in a study of blood T cell repertoires in COVID-19. Generated by immunoSEQ multiplex PCR, the TCRdb table keeps only in-frame clones and is missing some. The data show about 45,000 clones, with around 83% seen just once and 5.5% to 6.5% held by the top ten. Sequenced material: peripheral blood. The receptors here all came from a woman older than 75 with acute or convalescent COVID-19.

The chain combines TRBV5-1 with TRBJ2-1; the match to TRBD2 covers 12 bases. This CDR3 has 17 residues. V was pared by 3 bases and J by 6 bases, with 10 bases of the junction left unmatched. CDR1 is SGHRS, CDR2 YFSETQ, per germline. The CDR3: CASSSLQTSGGFNEQFF. The CDR3 DNA reads TGCGCCAGCAGCTCCCTTCAGACTAGCGGGGGCTTCAATGAGCAGTTCTTC.

V gene TRBV19 combines with J gene TRBJ1-1; 7 positions match TRBD1. With 3 bases clipped from V and 5 bases from J, the junction kept 9 bases outside the gene matches. The CDR3 is made up of 15 amino acids. The V gene's germline CDR1 is LNHDA and CDR2 SQIVND (reference sequence). In DNA form, the CDR3 reads TGTGCCAGTAGTATCACTCGCGACAGGGATACTGAAGCTTTCTTT. Encoded protein: CASSITRDRDTEAFF.

V gene TRBV7-2 combines with J gene TRBJ2-2, with D tentatively TRBD1 (6 bases). The V gene lost 5 bases and the J gene lost 1 base, with 11 bases spanning the gap. Germline V CDR1 and CDR2: SGHTA, FQGNSA. This CDR3 comprises 15 residues. The CDR3 nucleotides read TGTGCCAGCAGCCCGGACAGCAGGAACACCGGGGAGCTGTTTTTT. This gives the protein CASSPDSRNTGELFF. The complete variable domain, with remaining parts taken from reference TRBV7-2 and TRBJ2-2, reads GAGVSQSPSNKVTEKGKDVELRCDPISGHTALYWYRQSLGQGLEFLIYFQGNSAPDKSGLPSDRFSAERTGGSVSTLTIQRTQQEDSAVYLCASSPDSRNTGELFFGEGSRLTVL.

The genes are TRBV3-1 (or the pseudogene TRBV3-2) and TRBJ1-2, with D possibly being TRBD1 (6 bases). V dropped 3 bases and J dropped 1 base, with 9 bases sitting between them. CDR1 is LGHDT, CDR2 YNNKEL, per germline (reference sequence). The CDR3 length is 14 residues. In DNA form, the CDR3 reads TGTGCCAGCAGCCAGAGGACAGTTAACTATGGCTACACCTTC. It codes for CASSQRTVNYGYTF.

This rearrangement joins TRBV7-9 to TRBJ2-3; 11 bases align to TRBD2. CDR3 size: 14 residues. Unmatched junction bases numbered 3, after V lost 6 bases and J lost 4 bases. Per germline, CDR1 SEHNR and CDR2 FQNEAQ (reference sequence). The CDR3 loop reads CASSFSGGADTQYF. CDR3 sequence (DNA): TGTGCCAGCAGTTTTAGCGGGGGGGCAGATACGCAGTATTTT.